The rows below give T cell receptor beta chains drawn from one sample of a study of tumor and adjacent non-tumor tissue in lung cancer. TCRdb processed the multiplex PCR reads anew with MiXCR; each CDR3 protein has one entry. The sample has tens of thousands of distinct CDR3 sequences; roughly 75% are singletons. Sequenced material: distant non-tumor lung tissue. The source is a woman between 45 and 60 years old with non-small cell lung cancer. The CDR3 runs from the conserved cysteine through the conserved F or W. The D gene is left open where the match is weak. A row's size may be missing; if present it is once, few, many or a size class.

d_call j_call v_call clone_size cdr3_nt cdr3_aa
TRBD1 TRBJ2-5 TRBV6-6 NA TGTGCCAGCGCGCTGACAGGGCCTCAAGAGACCCGTTACTTC CASALTGPQETRYF
NA TRBJ2-1 TRBV24-1 NA TGTGCCACCAGTGATGGGGGGTCTGGACTCTACAATGAGCAGTTCTTC CATSDGGSGLYNEQFF
TRBD1 TRBJ2-3 TRBV20-1 many TGCAGTGCTGAAGGGACAGGGAACACAGATACGCAGTATTTT CSAEGTGNTDTQYF
TRBD1 TRBJ2-5 TRBV20-1 many TGCAGTGCCCAAGACAGGGGTGAGACCCAGTACTTC CSAQDRGETQYF
NA TRBJ2-7 TRBV20-1 NA TGCAATGCTAGAGGCGATAGAGAATACGAGCAGTACTTC CNARGDREYEQYF
NA TRBJ2-1 TRBV10-3 NA TGTCCCATCAGTGAGTCCGTTGAGCAGTTCTTC CPISESVEQFF
NA TRBJ2-7 TRBV7-8 once TGTACAAGCAGCTTAGATGTAGCGAGGGCCTCTGAGCAGTACTTC CTSSLDVARASEQYF
NA TRBJ2-1 TRBV30 few TGTGCCTGGAGGTCATCACAGGACGCTTACAATGAGCAGTTCTTC CAWRSSQDAYNEQFF
NA TRBJ1-5 TRBV6-2/TRBV6-3 NA TGTGCCAGCAGCCCCACCCGAGGGGGGCACACTAAGCCCCAGCATTTT CASSPTRGGHTKPQHF
TRBD1 TRBJ2-1 TRBV11-1 many TGTGCCAGCAGCTTGGACAGGGGCTATGAGCAGTTCTTC CASSLDRGYEQFF
NA TRBJ1-3 TRBV10-2 many TGCGCCAGCAGTGAGGTGGGGTACTCTGGAAACACCATATATTTT CASSEVGYSGNTIYF
NA TRBJ2-7 TRBV15 NA TGTGCCATCAGCAGAGATGGAGTCTACGAGCAGTACTTC CAISRDGVYEQYF
NA TRBJ1-6 TRBV10-3 many TGTGCCATCAGAACCGGGACGTTGGGATCACCCCTCCACTTT CAIRTGTLGSPLHF
NA TRBJ2-1 TRBV29-1 NA TGCAGCGCTGAAGATACAGCATACAATCAGCAGTTCTTC CSAEDTAYNQQFF
NA TRBJ2-5 TRBV12-3/TRBV12-4 many TGTGCCAGCAGCCCTTCTGCCCAAGAGACCCAGTACTTC CASSPSAQETQYF
NA TRBJ2-2 TRBV10-3 few TGTGCCATCAGTACTAGAGAAACGAACACCGGGGAGCTGTTTTTT CAISTRETNTGELFF